This T cell receptor beta chain was captured in a study of spatial heterogeneity in lung cancer. Turning to the study itself: Detection consistently yielded more beta chains than alpha chains.

Specified time point: sample taken at primary tumor resection. Samples were obtained from approximately 72 donors, all untreated early-stage non-small cell lung cancer patients. Unsorted whole RNA from tumor, nontumor lung or frozen PBMC underwent sequencing. TCRdb reanalysed the 5' RACE reads using MiXCR and keeps one entry per CDR3 protein. This table has roughly 80,000 distinct CDR3 sequences, around 7.8% appearing once. Germline V gene sequence: CDR1 SQVTM, CDR2 ANQGSEA. V shed 7 bases and J 4 bases; nucleotides not matched to a gene: 6. The CDR3 covers 13 residues. This clonotype was recorded many times.

The rearrangement uses TRBV29-1 and TRBJ2-5; 10 bases are shared with TRBD2. The receptor's source is a male donor with early-stage non-small cell lung cancer. Source: PBMCs, taken at surgery. The CDR3 is CSAWSSGRETQYF. Written as DNA, the CDR3 is TGCAGCGCGTGGTCTAGCGGGAGAGAGACCCAGTACTTC.